The 11 T cell receptor beta chains in this list originate from one sample, sequenced in a study of monozygotic twins with inflammatory bowel disease. TCRdb reanalyzed the 5' RACE reads, giving one entry per CDR3 protein sequence and no DNA. The repertoire table contains fewer than 550,000 distinct CDR3 sequences. The sequenced material came from blood. The receptors were gathered from a human donor with ulcerative colitis or Crohn's disease, or a healthy co-twin of an affected twin (not recorded which).

The rearrangement uses TRBV7-2 and TRBJ2-7; the D gene TCRdb calls, TRBD2, cannot be checked with no DNA. In germline, CDR1 is SGHTA, CDR2 FQGNSA. The CDR3 sequence is 16 residues long. The CDR3 protein is CASSSIGLAGSYEQYF.

The genes are TRBV10-3 and TRBJ2-5; as DNA is missing, the TRBD1 call by TCRdb cannot be tested. CDR1 is ENHRY and CDR2 is SYGVKD in the germline V gene. There are 15 residues in the CDR3. CDR3 in amino acids: CAISPATGREETQYF.

The J gene is TRBJ2-1, the V gene TRBV6-2 or TRBV6-3; TCRdb returns TRBD2, unconfirmable since there is no DNA. The germline gives CDR1 MNHEY, CDR2 SVGEGT. This CDR3 has 13 residues. The CDR3 loop reads CASSFLAYNEQFF.

The V gene is TRBV29-1, the J gene TRBJ1-2; with no DNA, the TCRdb D assignment of TRBD1 cannot be verified. Germline V gene data show CDR1 as SQVTM and CDR2 as ANQGSEA. The CDR3 totals 12 residues. CDR3 sequence reads: CSDSPGSYGYTF.

The V gene is TRBV5-1, the J gene TRBJ2-1; as DNA is missing, the TRBD2 call by TCRdb cannot be tested. The germline V gene has CDR1 SGHRS and CDR2 YFSETQ. The CDR3 covers 15 residues. CDR3 sequence: CASSPTTSGSSEQFF.

The chain links TRBV18 to TRBJ2-1; the D call from TCRdb, TRBD1, cannot be confirmed without DNA. The CDR3 is made up of 16 amino acids. Germline CDR1 and CDR2: KGHSH and LQKENI. The CDR3 here is CASSPLGGGDYNEQFF.

The V and J genes are TRBV2 and TRBJ2-7. This CDR3 region has 13 residues. Germline V lookup: CDR1 SNHLY, CDR2 FYNNEI. The CDR3 here is CASSVFKSYEQYF.

The rearrangement joins TRBV19 to TRBJ2-2. The germline gives CDR1 LNHDA, CDR2 SQIVND (reference sequence). There are 14 residues in the CDR3. The CDR3 reads CASSIEGNTGELFF.

The genes are TRBV3-1 and TRBJ1-5; without DNA, the TCRdb call of TRBD1 cannot be checked. Germline CDR1 is LGHDT and CDR2 is YNNKEL (reference sequence). The CDR3 is 18 amino acids. CDR3 region: CASSQMSRQIYSNQPQHF.

The chain links TRBV5-1 to TRBJ1-3; TCRdb outputs TRBD1, but without DNA this stays unchecked. Germline CDR1 is SGHRS and CDR2 is YFSETQ. The CDR3 is 16 residues long. The CDR3 sequence is CASSLTGDNSGNTIYF.

This chain links TRBV7-2 with TRBJ2-1; the D gene TCRdb calls, TRBD2, cannot be checked with no DNA. In germline, CDR1 is SGHTA, CDR2 FQGNSA. CDR3 size: 15 residues. The CDR3 here is CASTGRLARNNEQFF.